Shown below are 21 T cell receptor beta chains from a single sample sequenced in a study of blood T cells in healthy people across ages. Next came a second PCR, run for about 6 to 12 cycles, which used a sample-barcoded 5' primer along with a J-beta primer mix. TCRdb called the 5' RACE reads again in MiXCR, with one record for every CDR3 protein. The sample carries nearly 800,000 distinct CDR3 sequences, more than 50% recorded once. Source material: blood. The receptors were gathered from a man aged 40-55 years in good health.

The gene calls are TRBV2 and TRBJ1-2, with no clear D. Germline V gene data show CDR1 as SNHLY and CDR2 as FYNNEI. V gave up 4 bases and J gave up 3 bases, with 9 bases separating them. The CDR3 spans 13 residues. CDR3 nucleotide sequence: TGTGCCAGCAGTGCGGCTCGAGACTATGGCTACACCTTC. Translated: CASSAARDYGYTF. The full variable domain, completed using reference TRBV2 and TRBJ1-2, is EPEVTQTPSHQVTQMGQEVILRCVPISNHLYFYWYRQILGQKVEFLVSFYNNEISEKSEIFDDQFSVERPDGSNFTLKIRSTKLEDSAMYFCASSAARDYGYTFGSGTRLTVV.

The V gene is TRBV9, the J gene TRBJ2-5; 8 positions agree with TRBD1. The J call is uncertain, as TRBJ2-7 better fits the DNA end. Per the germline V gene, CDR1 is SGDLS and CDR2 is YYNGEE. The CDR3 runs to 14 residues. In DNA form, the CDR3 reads TGTGCCAGCAGCACCCGGACAGGGCCCTACGAGCAGTACTTC. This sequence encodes CASSTRTGPYEQYF.

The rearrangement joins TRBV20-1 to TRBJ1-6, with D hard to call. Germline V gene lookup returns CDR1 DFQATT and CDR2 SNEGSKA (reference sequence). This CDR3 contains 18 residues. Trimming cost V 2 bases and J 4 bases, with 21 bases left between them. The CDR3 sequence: CSARPPWGANKYNSPLHF. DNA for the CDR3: TGCAGTGCTAGACCCCCGTGGGGAGCAAATAAGTATAATTCACCCCTCCACTTT.

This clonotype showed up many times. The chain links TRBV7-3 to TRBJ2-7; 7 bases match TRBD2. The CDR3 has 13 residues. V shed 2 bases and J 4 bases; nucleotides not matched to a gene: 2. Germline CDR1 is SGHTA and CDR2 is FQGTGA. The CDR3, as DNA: TGTGCCAGCAGCTTAGAAGCGGGGTACGAGCAGTACTTC. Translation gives CASSLEAGYEQYF.

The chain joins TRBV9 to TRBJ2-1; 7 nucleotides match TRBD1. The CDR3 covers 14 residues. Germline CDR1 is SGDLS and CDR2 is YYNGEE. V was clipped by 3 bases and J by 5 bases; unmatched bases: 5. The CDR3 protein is CASSGTGTDNEQFF. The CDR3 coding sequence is TGTGCCAGCAGCGGAACCGGGACAGACAATGAGCAGTTCTTC.

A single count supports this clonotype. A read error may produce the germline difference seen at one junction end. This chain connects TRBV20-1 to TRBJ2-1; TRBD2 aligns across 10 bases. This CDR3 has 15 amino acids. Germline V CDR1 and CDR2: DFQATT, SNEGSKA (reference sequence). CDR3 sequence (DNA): TGCAGTGCTCCTAGGGCTAGCGGGGGATACAATGAGCGGTTCTTC. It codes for CSAPRASGGYNERFF.

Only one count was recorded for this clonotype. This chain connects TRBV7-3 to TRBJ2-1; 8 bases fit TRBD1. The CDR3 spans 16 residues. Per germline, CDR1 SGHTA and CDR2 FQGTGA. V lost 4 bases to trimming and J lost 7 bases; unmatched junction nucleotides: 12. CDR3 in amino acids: CASSSDPGGAWNEQFF. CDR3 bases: TGTGCCAGCAGCTCCGATCCAGGGGGCGCGTGGAATGAGCAGTTCTTC. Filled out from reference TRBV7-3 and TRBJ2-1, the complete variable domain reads GAGVSQTPSNKVTEKGKYVELRCDPISGHTALYWYRQSLGQGPEFLIYFQGTGAADDSGLPNDRFFAVRPEGSVSTLKIQRTERGDSAVYLCASSSDPGGAWNEQFFGPGTRLTVL.

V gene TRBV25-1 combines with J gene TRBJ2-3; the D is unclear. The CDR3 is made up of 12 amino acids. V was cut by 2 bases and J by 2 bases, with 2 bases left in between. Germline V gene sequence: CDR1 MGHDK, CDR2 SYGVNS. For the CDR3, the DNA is TGTGCCAGCAGTGAAGACACAGATACGCAGTATTTT. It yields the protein CASSEDTDTQYF.

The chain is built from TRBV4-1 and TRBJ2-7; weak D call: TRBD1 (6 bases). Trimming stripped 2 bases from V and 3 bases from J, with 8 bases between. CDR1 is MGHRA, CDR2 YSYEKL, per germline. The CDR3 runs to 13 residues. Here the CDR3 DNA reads TGCGCCAGCAGCCAACTCAGGGGCTACGAGCAGTACTTC. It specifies CASSQLRGYEQYF.

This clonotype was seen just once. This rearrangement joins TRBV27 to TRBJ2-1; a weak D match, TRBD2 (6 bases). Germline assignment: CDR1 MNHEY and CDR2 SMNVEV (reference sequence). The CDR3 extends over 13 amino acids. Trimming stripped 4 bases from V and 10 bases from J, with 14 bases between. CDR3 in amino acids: CASSYGRLGEQFF. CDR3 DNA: TGTGCCAGCAGTTATGGGAGGCTGGGGGAGCAGTTCTTC.

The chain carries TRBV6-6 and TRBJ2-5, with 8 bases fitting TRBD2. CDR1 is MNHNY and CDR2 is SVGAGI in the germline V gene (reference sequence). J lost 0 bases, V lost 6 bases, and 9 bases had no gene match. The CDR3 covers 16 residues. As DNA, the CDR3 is TGTGCCAGCAGGGCATTGACTAGCGTAGACCAAGAGACCCAGTACTTC. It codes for CASRALTSVDQETQYF.

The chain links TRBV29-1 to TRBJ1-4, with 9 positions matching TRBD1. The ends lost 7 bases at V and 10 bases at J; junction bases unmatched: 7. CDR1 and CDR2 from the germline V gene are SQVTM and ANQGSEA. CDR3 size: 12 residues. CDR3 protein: CSGRTGVGKLFF. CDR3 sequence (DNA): TGCAGCGGACGGACAGGGGTGGGAAAACTGTTTTTT.

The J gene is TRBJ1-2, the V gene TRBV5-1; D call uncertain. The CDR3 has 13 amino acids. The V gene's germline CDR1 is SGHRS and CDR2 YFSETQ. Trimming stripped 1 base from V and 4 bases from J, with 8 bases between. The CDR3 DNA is TGCGCCAGCAGCTTGAATACAGTCTATGGCTACACCTTC. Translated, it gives CASSLNTVYGYTF. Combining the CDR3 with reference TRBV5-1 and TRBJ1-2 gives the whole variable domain KAGVTQTPRYLIKTRGQQVTLSCSPISGHRSVSWYQQTPGQGLQFLFEYFSETQRNKGNFPGRFSGRQFSNSRSEMNVSTLELGDSALYLCASSLNTVYGYTFGSGTRLTVV.

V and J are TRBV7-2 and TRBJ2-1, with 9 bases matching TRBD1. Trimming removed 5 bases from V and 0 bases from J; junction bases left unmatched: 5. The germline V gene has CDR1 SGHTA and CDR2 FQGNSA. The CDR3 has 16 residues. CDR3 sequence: CASSDRTGVSYNEQFF. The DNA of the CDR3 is TGTGCCAGCAGCGACCGGACAGGGGTCTCCTACAATGAGCAGTTCTTC.

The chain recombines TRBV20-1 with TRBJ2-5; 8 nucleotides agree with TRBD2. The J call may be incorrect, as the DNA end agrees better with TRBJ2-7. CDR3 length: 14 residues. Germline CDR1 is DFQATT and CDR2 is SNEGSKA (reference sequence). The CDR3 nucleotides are TGCAGTGCCAGCCCGGGACTAGGTTCTTACGAGCAGTACTTC. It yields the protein CSASPGLGSYEQYF.

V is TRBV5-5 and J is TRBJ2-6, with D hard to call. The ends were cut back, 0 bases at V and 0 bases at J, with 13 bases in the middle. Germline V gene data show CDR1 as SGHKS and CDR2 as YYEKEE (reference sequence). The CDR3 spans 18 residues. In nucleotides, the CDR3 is TGTGCCAGCAGCTTGGCCATAACAACGAGCTCTGGGGCCAACGTCCTGACTTTC. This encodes CASSLAITTSSGANVLTF. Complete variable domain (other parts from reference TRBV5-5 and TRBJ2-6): DAGVTQSPTHLIKTRGQQVTLRCSPISGHKSVSWYQQVLGQGPQFIFQYYEKEERGRGNFPDRFSARQFPNYSSELNVNALLLGDSALYLCASSLAITTSSGANVLTFGAGSRLTVL.

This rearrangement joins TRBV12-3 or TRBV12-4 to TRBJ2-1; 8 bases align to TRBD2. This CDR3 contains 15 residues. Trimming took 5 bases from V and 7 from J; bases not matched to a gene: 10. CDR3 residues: CASSPTSGPGNEQFF. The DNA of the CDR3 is TGTGCCAGCAGTCCAACTAGCGGACCTGGAAATGAGCAGTTCTTC.

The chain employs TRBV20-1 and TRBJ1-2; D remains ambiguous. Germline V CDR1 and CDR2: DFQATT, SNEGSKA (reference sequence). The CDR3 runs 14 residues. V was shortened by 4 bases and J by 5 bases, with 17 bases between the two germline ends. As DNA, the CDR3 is TGCAGTGCTACCTCGGACCCGTCGCGGTATGGCTACACCTTC. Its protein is CSATSDPSRYGYTF.

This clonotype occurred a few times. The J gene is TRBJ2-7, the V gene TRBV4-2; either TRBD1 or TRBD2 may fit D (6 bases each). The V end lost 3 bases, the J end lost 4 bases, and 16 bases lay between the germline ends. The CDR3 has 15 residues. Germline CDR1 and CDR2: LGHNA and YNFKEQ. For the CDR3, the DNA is TGTGCCAGCAGCCATTCGGGGGCAAAGGAGTACGAGCAGTACTTC. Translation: CASSHSGAKEYEQYF.

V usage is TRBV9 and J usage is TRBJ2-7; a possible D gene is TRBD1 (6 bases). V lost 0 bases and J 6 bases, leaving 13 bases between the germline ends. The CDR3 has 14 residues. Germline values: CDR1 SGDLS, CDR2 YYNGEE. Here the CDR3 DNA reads TGTGCCAGCAGCGTAGACGACAGGCTAGGCGAGCAGTACTTC. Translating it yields CASSVDDRLGEQYF.

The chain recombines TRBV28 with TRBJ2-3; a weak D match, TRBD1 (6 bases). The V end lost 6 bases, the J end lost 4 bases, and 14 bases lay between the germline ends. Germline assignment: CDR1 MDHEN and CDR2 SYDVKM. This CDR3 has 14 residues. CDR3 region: CASRLQGGADTQYF. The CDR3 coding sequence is TGTGCCAGCAGACTACAGGGTGGGGCAGATACGCAGTATTTT.